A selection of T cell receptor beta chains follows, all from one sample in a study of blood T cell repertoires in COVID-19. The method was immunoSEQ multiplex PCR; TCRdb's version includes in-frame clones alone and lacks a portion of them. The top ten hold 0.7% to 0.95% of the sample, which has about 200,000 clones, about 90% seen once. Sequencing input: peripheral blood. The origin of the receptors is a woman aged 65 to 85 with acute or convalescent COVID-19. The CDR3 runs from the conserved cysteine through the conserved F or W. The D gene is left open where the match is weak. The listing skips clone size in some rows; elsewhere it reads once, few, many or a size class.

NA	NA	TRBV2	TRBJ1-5	TGTGCCAGCTCGAGGGAATCTGGCAATCAGCCCCAGCATTTT	CASSRESGNQPQHF
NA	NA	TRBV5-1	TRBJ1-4	TGCGCCAGCAGCTTGGCCGGGGACGCGGGGGAAAAACTGTTTTTT	CASSLAGDAGEKLFF
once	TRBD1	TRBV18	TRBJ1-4	TGTGCCAGCTTCCGGGACAGGGGTGAAAAACTGTTTTTT	CASFRDRGEKLFF
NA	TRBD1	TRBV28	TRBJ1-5	TGTGCCAGCAGTTTCTCAGGGGGCAGGATTCAGCCCCAGCATTTT	CASSFSGGRIQPQHF
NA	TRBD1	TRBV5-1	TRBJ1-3	TGCGCCAGCAGCTTGGGACAGGGTCGTGGAAACACCATATATTTT	CASSLGQGRGNTIYF
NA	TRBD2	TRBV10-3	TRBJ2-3	TGTGCCATCAGCACCGCTAGCGGAGTCGGCACAGATACGCAGTATTTT	CAISTASGVGTDTQYF
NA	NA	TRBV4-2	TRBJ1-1	TGTGCCAGCAGCCAGGAAGGACAGCTAAGGGACACTGAAGCTTTCTTT	CASSQEGQLRDTEAFF
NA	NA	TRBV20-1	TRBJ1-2	TGCAGTATACAGGGACCCAGACAGACCTTC	CSIQGPRQTF
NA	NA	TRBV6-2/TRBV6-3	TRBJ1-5	TGTGCCAGCAGTTACTCGGGCAGCGGCTGGGGAGGCAATCAGCCCCAGCATTTT	CASSYSGSGWGGNQPQHF
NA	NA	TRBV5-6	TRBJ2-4	TGTGCCAGCAGCTTGGTGGGGGGAGAGTTAAACATTCAGTACTTC	CASSLVGGELNIQYF
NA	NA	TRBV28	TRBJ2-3	TGTGCCAGCAGTTTTGTGAGGAGCACAGATACGCAGTATTTT	CASSFVRSTDTQYF